This entry features one TCR beta chain sequence. The antigen remains undetermined. TCRdb keeps only in-frame clones here, not all; method: immunoSEQ multiplex PCR. The table includes about 81,000 clones, less than 95% detected once. This record belongs to a study of graft-versus-host responses after intestinal transplantation. Overall study context: Transplant recipients had multivisceral, liver-intestinal, or isolated intestinal grafts. Following induction with anti-thymocyte globulin, all recipients were given tacrolimus and steroids for 2 to 4 years. Whole-study results and caveats: Recipient marrow showed GvH clones, some seen first in ileum or blood. Early after transplant, HvG clones declined as circulating GvH clones peaked.

Trimming took off 7 bases at V and 2 bases at J, with 9 bases between the two ends. This CDR3 has 13 residues. Germline V lookup: CDR1 MNHEY, CDR2 SMNVEV (reference sequence). This chain joins TRBV27 and TRBJ1-5; no firm D call. The source was unstimulated CD4+ T cells sorted from spleen or lymph node cells, collected before transplant. This clonotype was sampled from a human donor who was the organ donor for an intestinal transplant. In DNA, the CDR3 is TGTGCCAGCAAGCGGACGGGCAATCAGCCCCAGCATTTT. Residues: CASKRTGNQPQHF.